This TCR beta chain originates from a study of cytomegalovirus exposure and HLA in healthy donors. Trimming left V 2 bases short and J 0 bases short, with 11 bases between. Germline V gene sequence: CDR1 MNHNS, CDR2 SASEGT. The CDR3 totals 16 residues. The study ran its PCR with 60 Vbeta and 13 Jbeta primers. Measured with immunoSEQ multiplex PCR; TCRdb has only the in-frame clones, and not every one. The sample consists of approximately 110,000 clones, about 86% of them appearing once. The chain combines TRBV6-1 with TRBJ1-3; D is possibly TRBD1 (6 bases). The source material was PBMCs. The TCR comes from a woman aged 25 to 39 in good health and CMV-seronegative. CDR3: CASSEWGRSSGNTIYF. CDR3 DNA: TGTGCCAGCAGTGAATGGGGGCGTAGCTCTGGAAACACCATATATTTT.